Listed here is a single T cell receptor (beta chain). The germline CDR1 and CDR2 sequences are LNHDA and SQIVND (reference sequence). With 6 bases removed from V and 3 bases from J, the gap between germline ends came to 9 bases. The CDR3 contains 13 residues. These data belong to a study of blood T cell repertoires in COVID-19. Sequencing used immunoSEQ multiplex PCR; TCRdb keeps in-frame clones, though not all of them. This sample has 150,000 or so clones, with more than 80% found just once. What was sequenced was peripheral blood. This receptor was taken from a woman aged 40 to 50 with acute or convalescent COVID-19. The chain has TRBV19 and TRBJ2-1, with D maybe TRBD2 (5 bases). CDR3 in amino acids: CASRGVFYNEQFF. The CDR3 nucleotides are TGTGCCAGTAGGGGAGTTTTCTACAATGAGCAGTTCTTC.